The clone carrying this T cell receptor (beta chain) has a handful of counts. The record originates from a study of blood T cell repertoires in COVID-19. How the authors handled the data: For nucleated cells, counts were estimated from reference gene primer amplification. Clones were read by immunoSEQ multiplex PCR, and TCRdb kept only the in-frame ones, dropping some. V and J calls and clone size are as listed in that table; D and trimming were resolved from the DNA. This table has some 45,000 clones, roughly 86% appearing once. J was trimmed by 7 bases and V by 5 bases; bases with no gene match: 6. The germline V gene has CDR1 SGHTA and CDR2 FQGTGA. The CDR3 length is 13 residues.

Sequencing input: peripheral blood. This TCR derives from a man aged 70-80 years with acute or convalescent COVID-19. V usage is TRBV7-3 and J usage is TRBJ2-7, with 9 bases matching TRBD1. The CDR3 sequence: CASSPGTGREQYF. In nucleotides, the CDR3 is TGTGCCAGCAGCCCCGGGACAGGGAGGGAGCAGTACTTC.